This is a list of T cell receptor beta chains from one sample in a study of blood T cell repertoires in COVID-19. Profiling relied on immunoSEQ multiplex PCR, and the TCRdb table lists in-frame clones only, not all of them. The sample lists about 140,000 clones; about 83% were seen once. Material: peripheral blood. These TCRs come from a human donor in a cohort sampled during active COVID-19. CDR3s include the opening cysteine and the closing phenylalanine or tryptophan. The order of the fields is clone size, V gene, J gene, D gene, CDR3 DNA, CDR3 protein. D genes are given only for firm matches. Rows may omit the clone size; those that give it use once, few, many or a size class.

>NA|TRBV3-1/TRBV3-2|TRBJ2-3|NA
TGTGCCAGCAGCCTAGCGGCGGTTGTAGATACGCAGTATTTT
CASSLAAVVDTQYF
>NA|TRBV21-1|TRBJ2-1|NA
TGTGCCAGCAGCGACCGGGACAGGGGGCAGGATGAGCAGTTCTTC
CASSDRDRGQDEQFF
>NA|TRBV25-1|TRBJ2-2|TRBD1
TGTGCCAGCAGAGGGGACAGGGCTTACACCGGGGAGCTGTTTTTT
CASRGDRAYTGELFF
>NA|TRBV7-2|TRBJ1-3|NA
TGTGCCAGCAGCTTCAGCCGGGACTCTGGAAACACCATATATTTT
CASSFSRDSGNTIYF
>NA|TRBV14|TRBJ2-5|TRBD2
TGTGCCAGCAGCCAAGCACTAGCGGGCGGAGAGACCCAGTACTTC
CASSQALAGGETQYF
>NA|TRBV5-8|TRBJ1-5|TRBD1
TGTGCCAGCAGCTGGGACAGGGGTGTGGGGAATCAGCCCCAGCATTTT
CASSWDRGVGNQPQHF
>NA|TRBV6-5|TRBJ1-5|TRBD1
TGTGCCAGCAGTTACTCGTACAGGGGTAATCAGCCCCAGCATTTT
CASSYSYRGNQPQHF
>NA|TRBV20-1|TRBJ2-3|NA
TGCAGTGCTAGTTCGGGGAGCATCACAGATACGCAGTATTTT
CSASSGSITDTQYF
>NA|TRBV28|TRBJ1-2|TRBD1
TGTGCCAGCAGTGTCATCCACCGGGACAGGACCCTTCTCTACACCTTC
CASSVIHRDRTLLYTF
>NA|TRBV19|TRBJ2-1|TRBD1
TGTGCCAGTAGTTCAGGTGGACAGGGCGCCCCCCTGCATGAGCAGTTCTTC
CASSSGGQGAPLHEQFF
>NA|TRBV11-2|TRBJ2-1|TRBD2
TGTGCCAGCAGCTTAGCCCTAGCGGGAAACAATGAGCAGTTCTTC
CASSLALAGNNEQFF
>NA|TRBV13|TRBJ2-7|TRBD2
TGTGCCAGCAGCTTTGGACTAGCGGGGGTATACGAGCAGTACTTC
CASSFGLAGVYEQYF
>NA|TRBV6-1|TRBJ1-3|NA
TGTGCCAGCAGTGAATGGGGGGGAGGAAACACCATATATTTT
CASSEWGGGNTIYF
>NA|TRBV18|TRBJ2-5|TRBD2
TGTGCCAGCTCACCACTAACAGCGGGGGACCAAGAGACCCAGTACTTC
CASSPLTAGDQETQYF
>NA|TRBV28|TRBJ2-7|NA
TGTGCCAGCAGTTATCTTTTCTCCGAGCAGTACTTC
CASSYLFSEQYF
>NA|TRBV7-3|TRBJ2-5|TRBD1
TGTGCCAGCAGCCCACGGACAGGGGGCGTGGAGACCCAGTACTTC
CASSPRTGGVETQYF
>NA|TRBV7-8|TRBJ2-7|TRBD2
TGTGCCAGCAGCTTAGATGGTGGCGGGAGCGCCTACGAGCAGTACTTC
CASSLDGGGSAYEQYF
>few|TRBV3-1/TRBV3-2|TRBJ2-7|NA
TGTGCCAGCAGCCCCGGGTTAAGGCGGGCGCAGTACTTC
CASSPGLRRAQYF
>NA|TRBV28|TRBJ2-3|TRBD2
TGTGCCACTCAGACTAGCGGGAGTGGGACAGATACGCAGTATTTT
CATQTSGSGTDTQYF
>NA|TRBV12-3/TRBV12-4|TRBJ1-2|NA
TGTGCCAGCAGTTTACAGGGCCCCTATGGCTACACCTTC
CASSLQGPYGYTF
>NA|TRBV5-1|TRBJ2-1|TRBD1
TGCGCCAGCAGCTTAACCGGGACAGGCTCCTACAATGAGCAGTTCTTC
CASSLTGTGSYNEQFF
>NA|TRBV24-1|TRBJ2-5|TRBD2
TGTGCCACCAGTGAGAGACTAGCGGGAGAAGAGACCCAGTACTTC
CATSERLAGEETQYF
>NA|TRBV28|TRBJ1-1|NA
TGTGCCAGCAGTTTAATCGGAAGGTGGGGAGAATGGGCTTTCTTT
CASSLIGRWGEWAFF
>few|TRBV12-3/TRBV12-4|TRBJ2-6|NA
TGTGCCAGCAGCCCCGCTGGGGCCAACGTCCTGACTTTC
CASSPAGANVLTF
>NA|TRBV7-2|TRBJ2-1|NA
TGTGCCAGCAGCCTAGACGTCAGCTCCTACAATGAGCAGTTCTTC
CASSLDVSSYNEQFF
>NA|TRBV5-1|TRBJ2-1|TRBD1
TGCGCCAGCAGCTCCTCCGGACAGGGGGTCAATGAGCAGTTCTTC
CASSSSGQGVNEQFF
>NA|TRBV5-1|TRBJ2-5|TRBD2
TGCGCCAGCAGCTTGGGACTAGCGGGAACCCAGTACTTC
CASSLGLAGTQYF
>NA|TRBV9|TRBJ2-7|TRBD1
TGTGCCAGCAGCGGGACAGGGGGCGAGCAGTACTTC
CASSGTGGEQYF
>NA|TRBV4-2|TRBJ2-3|TRBD2
TGTGCCAGCACGACTAGCGGGAGAGGATTGACAGATACGCAGTATTTT
CASTTSGRGLTDTQYF
>NA|TRBV6-1|TRBJ2-5|TRBD2
TGTACCAGCAGTGAAAACGCGGGAGGACTTTGGGAGACCCAGTACTTC
CTSSENAGGLWETQYF
>NA|TRBV10-3|TRBJ2-2|NA
TGTGCCATCAGTGAGGGACTAGGGGGGACCGGGGAGCTGTTTTTT
CAISEGLGGTGELFF
>NA|TRBV4-1|TRBJ2-7|TRBD2
TGCGCCAGCAGCCGCGGTAGCGGGGACACCTACGAGCAGTACTTC
CASSRGSGDTYEQYF
>NA|TRBV7-6|TRBJ2-5|NA
TGTGCCAGCAGCTTAGGGTCTGGGGCACGACGTGGGGAGACCCAGTACTTC
CASSLGSGARRGETQYF